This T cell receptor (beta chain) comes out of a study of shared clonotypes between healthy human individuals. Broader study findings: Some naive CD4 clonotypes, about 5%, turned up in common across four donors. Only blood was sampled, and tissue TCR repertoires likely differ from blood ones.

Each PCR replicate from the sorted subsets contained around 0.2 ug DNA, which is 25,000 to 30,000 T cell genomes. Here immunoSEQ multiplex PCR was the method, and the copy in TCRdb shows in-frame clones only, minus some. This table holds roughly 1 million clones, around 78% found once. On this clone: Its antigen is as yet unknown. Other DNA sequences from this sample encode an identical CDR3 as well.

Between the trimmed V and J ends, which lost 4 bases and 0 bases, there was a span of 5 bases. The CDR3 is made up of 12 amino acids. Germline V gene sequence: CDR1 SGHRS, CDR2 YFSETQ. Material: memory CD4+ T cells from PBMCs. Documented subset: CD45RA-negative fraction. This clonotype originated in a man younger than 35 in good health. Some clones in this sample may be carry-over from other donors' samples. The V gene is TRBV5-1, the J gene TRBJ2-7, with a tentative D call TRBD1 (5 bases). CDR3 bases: TGCGCCAGCAGCAGGGGCTCCTACGAGCAGTACTTC. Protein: CASSRGSYEQYF.